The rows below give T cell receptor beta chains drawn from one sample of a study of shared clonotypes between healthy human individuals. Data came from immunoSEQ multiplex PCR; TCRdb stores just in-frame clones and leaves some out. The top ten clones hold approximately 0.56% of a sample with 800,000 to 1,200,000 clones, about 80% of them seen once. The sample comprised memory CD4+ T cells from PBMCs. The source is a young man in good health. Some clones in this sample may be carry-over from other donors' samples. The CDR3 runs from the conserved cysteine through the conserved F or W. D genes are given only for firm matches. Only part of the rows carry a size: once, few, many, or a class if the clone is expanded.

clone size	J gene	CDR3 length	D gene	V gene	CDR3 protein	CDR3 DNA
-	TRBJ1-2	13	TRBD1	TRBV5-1	CASSLDRVYGYTF	TGCGCCAGCAGCTTAGACAGGGTCTATGGCTACACCTTC
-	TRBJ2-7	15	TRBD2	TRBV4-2	CASSQGGTRTYEQYF	TGTGCCAGCAGCCAAGGGGGGACTAGGACCTACGAGCAGTACTTC
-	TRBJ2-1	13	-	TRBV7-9	CASRPSGLAEQFF	TGTGCCAGCAGGCCAAGCGGACTCGCGGAGCAGTTCTTC
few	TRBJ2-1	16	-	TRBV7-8	CASSYNRLPASHEQFF	TGTGCCAGCAGCTACAATCGCCTGCCAGCGTCCCATGAGCAGTTCTTC
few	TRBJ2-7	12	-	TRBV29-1	CSVGGSSYEQYF	TGCAGCGTTGGTGGAAGCTCCTACGAGCAGTACTTC
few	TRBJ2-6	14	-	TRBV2	CASRQSSGANVLTF	TGTGCCAGCAGACAGAGCTCTGGGGCCAACGTCCTGACTTTC
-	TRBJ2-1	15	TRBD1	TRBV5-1	CASSPGTGVYNEQFF	TGCGCCAGCAGCCCTGGGACAGGGGTCTACAATGAGCAGTTCTTC
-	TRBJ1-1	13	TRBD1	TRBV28	CAAWDRMNTEAFF	TGTGCCGCCTGGGACAGGATGAACACTGAAGCTTTCTTT
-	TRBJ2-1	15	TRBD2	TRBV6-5	CASRLAGADYNEQFF	TGTGCCAGCAGATTAGCGGGAGCTGATTACAATGAGCAGTTCTTC
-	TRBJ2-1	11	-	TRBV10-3	CATGGNNEQFF	TGTGCCACCGGCGGAAACAATGAGCAGTTCTTC
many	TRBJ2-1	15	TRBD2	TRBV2	CASSGGGSGSGEQFF	TGTGCCAGCAGTGGTGGAGGTAGCGGGAGTGGAGAGCAGTTCTTC
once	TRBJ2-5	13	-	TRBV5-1	CASSPSGPEAQYF	TGCGCCAGCAGCCCCTCGGGCCCAGAGGCCCAGTACTTC
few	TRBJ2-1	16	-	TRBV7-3	CASSSPENGAGNEQFF	TGTGCCAGCAGCTCACCTGAAAATGGGGCAGGCAATGAGCAGTTCTTC
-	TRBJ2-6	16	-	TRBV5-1	CASSLGTIPGANVLTF	TGCGCCAGCAGCTTGGGGACAATTCCTGGGGCCAACGTCCTGACTTTC
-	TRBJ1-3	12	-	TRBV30	CAWSRDGNTIYF	TGTGCCTGGAGCAGGGACGGAAACACCATATATTTT
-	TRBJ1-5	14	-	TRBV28	CASSGYRVNQPQHF	TGTGCCAGCAGCGGGTACAGAGTTAATCAGCCCCAGCATTTT
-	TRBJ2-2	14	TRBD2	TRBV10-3	CAIRGGSDTGELFF	TGTGCCATCCGGGGCGGGAGCGACACCGGGGAGCTGTTTTTT
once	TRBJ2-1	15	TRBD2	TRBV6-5	CASSPIAGTYNEQFF	TGTGCCAGCAGCCCAATAGCGGGAACATACAATGAGCAGTTCTTC
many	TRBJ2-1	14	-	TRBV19	CASSIGRPYNEQFF	TGTGCCAGTAGTATTGGGCGTCCCTACAATGAGCAGTTCTTC
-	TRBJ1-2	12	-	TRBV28	CASNLGTYGYTF	TGTGCCAGCAACTTGGGGACCTATGGCTACACCTTC
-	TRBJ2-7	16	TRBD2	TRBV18	CASSPTIAGISYEQYF	TGTGCCAGCTCCCCAACAATAGCGGGGATCTCCTACGAGCAGTACTTC
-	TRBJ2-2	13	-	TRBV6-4	CASSPSGTGELFF	TGTGCCAGCAGTCCGTCGGGCACCGGGGAGCTGTTTTTT
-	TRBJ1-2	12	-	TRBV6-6	CASSYSNYGYTF	TGTGCCAGCAGTTACTCGAACTATGGCTACACCTTC
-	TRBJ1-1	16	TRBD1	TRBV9	CASSGRTTGGLTEAFF	TGTGCCAGCAGCGGGCGAACGACAGGGGGTTTGACTGAAGCTTTCTTT
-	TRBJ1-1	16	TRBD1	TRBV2	CASSFPRDSFNTEAFF	TGTGCCAGCAGTTTCCCTAGGGACAGTTTTAACACTGAAGCTTTCTTT
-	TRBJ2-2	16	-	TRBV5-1	CASSLMGRGYTGELFF	TGCGCCAGCAGCCTCATGGGGCGGGGATACACCGGGGAGCTGTTTTTT
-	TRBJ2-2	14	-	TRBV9	CASSVQPNTGELFF	TGTGCCAGCAGCGTTCAGCCGAACACCGGGGAGCTGTTTTTT
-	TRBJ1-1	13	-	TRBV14	CASSQNWNTEAFF	TGTGCCAGCAGCCAAAATTGGAACACTGAAGCTTTCTTT
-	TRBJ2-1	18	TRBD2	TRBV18	CASSPTPTALAGGVGQFF	TGTGCCAGCTCACCTACTCCGACCGCACTAGCGGGAGGTGTTGGTCAGTTCTTC
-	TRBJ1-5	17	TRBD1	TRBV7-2	CASSLGQGGYSNQPQHF	TGTGCCAGCAGCTTAGGACAGGGAGGTTATAGCAATCAGCCCCAGCATTTT
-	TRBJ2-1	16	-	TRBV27	CASSLSPGLFYNEQFF	TGTGCCAGCAGTTTATCCCCAGGGCTATTCTACAATGAGCAGTTCTTC
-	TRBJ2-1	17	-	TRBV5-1	CASSLGFGGGGYNEQFF	TGCGCCAGCAGCTTGGGTTTCGGCGGAGGAGGTTACAATGAGCAGTTCTTC
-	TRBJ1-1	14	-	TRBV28	CASSSGGVKTEAFF	TGTGCCAGCAGTTCGGGGGGGGTTAAAACTGAAGCTTTCTTT
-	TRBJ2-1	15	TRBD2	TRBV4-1	CASSQGLAEMNEQFF	TGCGCCAGCAGCCAAGGACTAGCGGAGATGAATGAGCAGTTCTTC
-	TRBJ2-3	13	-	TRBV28	CASSLGSTDTQYF	TGTGCCAGCAGTTTAGGGTCCACAGATACGCAGTATTTT
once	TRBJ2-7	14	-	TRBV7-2	CASSPDRNSYEQHF	TGTGCCAGCAGCCCCGACAGGAACTCCTACGAGCAGCACTTC
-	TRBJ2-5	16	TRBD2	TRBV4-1	CASSQDVTSGQETQYF	TGCGCCAGCAGCCAAGACGTGACTAGCGGTCAAGAGACCCAGTACTTC
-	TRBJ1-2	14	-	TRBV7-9	CASSLASRYYGYTF	TGTGCCAGCAGCTTAGCTTCTCGTTACTATGGCTACACCTTC
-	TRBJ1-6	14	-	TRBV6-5	CASTPGSSKSPLHF	TGTGCCAGCACCCCCGGGAGTAGTAAATCACCCCTCCACTTT
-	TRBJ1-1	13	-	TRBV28	CASIGSEHTEAFF	TGTGCCAGCATTGGATCCGAGCACACTGAAGCTTTCTTT
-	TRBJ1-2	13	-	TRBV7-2	CASNTGPGHGYTF	TGTGCCAGTAATACCGGCCCGGGGCATGGCTACACCTTC
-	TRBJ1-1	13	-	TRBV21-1	CASSAQGWSEAFF	TGTGCCAGCAGCGCACAGGGGTGGTCTGAAGCTTTCTTT
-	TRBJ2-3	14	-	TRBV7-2	CASSFGGSTDTQYF	TGTGCCAGCAGCTTCGGTGGGAGCACAGATACGCAGTATTTT
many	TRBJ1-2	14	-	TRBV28	CASSPTGRTYGYTF	TGTGCCAGCAGTCCCACGGGACGGACCTATGGCTACACCTTC
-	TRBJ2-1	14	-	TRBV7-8	CASNRGVSYNEQFF	TGTGCCAGCAACCGCGGGGTCTCCTACAATGAGCAGTTCTTC
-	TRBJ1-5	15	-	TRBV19	CASSPGQRMNQPQHF	TGTGCCAGTAGTCCCGGACAGCGAATGAATCAGCCCCAGCATTTT
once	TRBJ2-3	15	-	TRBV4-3	CASSQDPRTTDTQYF	TGCGCCAGCAGCCAAGATCCTAGAACCACAGATACGCAGTATTTT
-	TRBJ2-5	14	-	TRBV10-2	CASSVQGGGETQYF	TGCGCCAGCAGTGTTCAGGGGGGTGGAGAGACCCAGTACTTC
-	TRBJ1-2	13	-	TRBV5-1	CASSLGGPPSYTF	TGCGCCAGCAGCTTGGGTGGCCCCCCGAGCTACACCTTC
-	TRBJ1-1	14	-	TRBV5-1	CASSGRGDLTEAFF	TGCGCCAGCAGCGGGCGCGGGGATTTGACTGAAGCTTTCTTT